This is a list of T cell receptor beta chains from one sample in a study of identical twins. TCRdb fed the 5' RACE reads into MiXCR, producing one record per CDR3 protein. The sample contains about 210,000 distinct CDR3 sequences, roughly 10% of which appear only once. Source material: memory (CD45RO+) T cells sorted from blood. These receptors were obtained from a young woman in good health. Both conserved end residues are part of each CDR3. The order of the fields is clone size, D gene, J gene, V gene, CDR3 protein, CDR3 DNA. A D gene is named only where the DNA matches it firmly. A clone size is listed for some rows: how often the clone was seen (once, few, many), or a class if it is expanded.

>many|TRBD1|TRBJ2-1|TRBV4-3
CASSQQSGTGNEQFF
TGCGCCAGCAGCCAACAATCCGGGACAGGAAATGAGCAGTTCTTC
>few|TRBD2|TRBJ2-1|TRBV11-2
CASSYAAALSGRSVEQFF
TGTGCCAGCAGCTACGCCGCAGCCCTTAGCGGGAGATCGGTTGAGCAGTTCTTC
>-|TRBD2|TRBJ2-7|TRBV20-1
CSASGGAEFYEQYF
TGCAGTGCTAGCGGGGGGGCGGAGTTCTACGAGCAGTACTTC
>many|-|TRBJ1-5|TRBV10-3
CAISARGSNQPQHF
TGTGCCATCTCAGCCCGAGGGAGCAATCAGCCCCAGCATTTT
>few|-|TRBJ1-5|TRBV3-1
CASSGQGPQHF
TGTGCCAGTTCGGGGCAAGGGCCCCAGCATTTT
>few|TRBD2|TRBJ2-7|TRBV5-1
CASNDGRSYEQYF
TGCGCCAGCAACGACGGGAGGTCCTACGAGCAGTACTTC
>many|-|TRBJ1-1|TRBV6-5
CASSTWGTEAFF
TGTGCCAGCAGCACTTGGGGCACTGAAGCTTTCTTT
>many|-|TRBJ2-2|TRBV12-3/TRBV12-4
CASSFLKGGGHGGELFF
TGTGCCAGCAGTTTTTTAAAAGGTGGGGGGCACGGCGGGGAGCTGTTTTTT
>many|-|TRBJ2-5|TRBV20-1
CSARDGAAQETQYF
TGCAGTGCTAGAGATGGGGCAGCGCAAGAGACCCAGTACTTC
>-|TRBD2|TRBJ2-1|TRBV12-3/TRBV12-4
CASRRTSGSYNEQFF
TGTGCCAGCAGGAGGACTAGCGGGTCCTACAATGAGCAGTTCTTC
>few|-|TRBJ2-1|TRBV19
CASSIGTLAESSYNEQFF
TGTGCCAGTAGTATAGGGACCTTAGCAGAGAGCTCCTACAATGAGCAGTTCTTC
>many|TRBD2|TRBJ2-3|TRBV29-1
CSVEQREGVDTQYF
TGCAGCGTTGAACAGCGGGAGGGCGTAGATACGCAGTATTTT
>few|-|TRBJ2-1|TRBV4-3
CASSQDLRGEQFF
TGCGCCAGCAGCCAAGATCTCAGGGGAGAGCAGTTCTTC
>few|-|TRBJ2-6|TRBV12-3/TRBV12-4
CASSFGGRAGANVLTF
TGTGCCAGCAGTTTTGGAGGGAGAGCTGGGGCCAACGTCCTGACTTTC
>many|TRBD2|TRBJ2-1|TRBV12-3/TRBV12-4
CASSSQSTSGSRNEQFF
TGTGCCAGCAGTTCTCAGTCGACTAGCGGGAGCCGCAATGAGCAGTTCTTC
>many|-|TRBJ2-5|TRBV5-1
CASSLRGETQYF
TGTGCCAGCAGCTTAAGAGGAGAGACCCAGTACTTC
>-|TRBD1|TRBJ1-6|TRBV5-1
CASSLIGGPASPLHF
TGCGCCAGCAGCTTAATAGGGGGCCCCGCCTCACCCCTCCACTTT
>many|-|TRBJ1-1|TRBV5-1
CASSLAQHSNEAFF
TGCGCCAGCAGCTTGGCCCAACACAGCAATGAAGCTTTCTTT
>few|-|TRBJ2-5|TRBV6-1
CASSEFLELRTQYF
TGTGCCAGCAGTGAATTCTTGGAGTTGAGGACCCAGTACTTC
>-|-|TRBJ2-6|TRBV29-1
CSGLSGANVLTF
TGCAGCGGTCTCTCTGGGGCCAACGTCCTGACTTTC
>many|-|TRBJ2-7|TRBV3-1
CASSPLGFYEQYF
TGTGCCAGCAGCCCGCTCGGGTTCTACGAGCAGTACTTC
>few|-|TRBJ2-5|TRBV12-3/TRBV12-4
CASRLGGGETQYF
TGTGCCAGCAGATTGGGAGGGGGAGAGACCCAGTACTTC
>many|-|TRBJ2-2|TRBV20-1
CSASGSAGELFF
TGCAGTGCTAGCGGGTCGGCCGGGGAGCTGTTTTTT
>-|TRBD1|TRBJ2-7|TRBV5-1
CASSVGQGLEQYF
TGCGCCAGCAGCGTGGGACAGGGGTTGGAGCAGTACTTC
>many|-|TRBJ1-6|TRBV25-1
CASSSLPGGPSPLHF
TGTGCCAGCAGCTCCCTTCCCGGGGGTCCTTCACCCCTCCACTTT
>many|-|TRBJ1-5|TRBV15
CATSRRERGNQPQHF
TGTGCCACCAGCAGGAGGGAGAGGGGCAATCAGCCCCAGCATTTT
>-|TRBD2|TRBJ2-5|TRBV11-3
CASSPGLAGGGETQYF
TGTGCCAGCAGCCCCGGACTAGCGGGAGGTGGTGAGACCCAGTACTTC
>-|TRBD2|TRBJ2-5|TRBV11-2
CASSLGGAASGRWETQYF
TGTGCCAGCAGCTTAGGGGGGGCGGCTAGCGGGAGGTGGGAGACCCAGTACTTC
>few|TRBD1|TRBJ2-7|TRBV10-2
CASSESRTGPSSYEQYF
TGCGCCAGCAGTGAGTCTCGGACAGGGCCAAGCTCCTACGAGCAGTACTTC
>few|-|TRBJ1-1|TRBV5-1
CASSLRQGETEAFF
TGCGCCAGCAGCTTGCGGCAGGGAGAAACTGAAGCTTTCTTT
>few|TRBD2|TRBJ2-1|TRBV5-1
CASSLRSSGGEKNEQFF
TGCGCCAGCAGCTTAAGATCCAGCGGGGGGGAAAAAAATGAGCAGTTCTTC
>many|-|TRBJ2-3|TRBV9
CASSAEPGPTIDTQYF
TGTGCCAGCAGCGCTGAGCCTGGGCCTACCATAGATACGCAGTATTTT
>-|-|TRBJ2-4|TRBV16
CASSPVIQGAKNIQYF
TGTGCCAGCAGCCCGGTAATTCAGGGGGCCAAAAACATTCAGTACTTC
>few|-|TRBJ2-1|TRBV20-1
CTATAGNYNEQFF
TGCACGGCCACTGCGGGCAACTACAATGAGCAGTTCTTC
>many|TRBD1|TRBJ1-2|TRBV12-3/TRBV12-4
CASTDRGNGYTF
TGTGCCAGCACCGACAGGGGGAACGGCTACACCTTC
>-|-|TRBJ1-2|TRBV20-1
CSAPNPTDGYTF
TGCAGTGCTCCGAACCCTACTGATGGCTACACCTTC
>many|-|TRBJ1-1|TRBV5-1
CASGRTTNTEAFF
TGCGCCAGCGGAAGGACAACGAACACTGAAGCTTTCTTT
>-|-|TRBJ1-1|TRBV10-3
CAIRGDTEAFF
TGTGCCATCAGAGGGGACACTGAAGCTTTCTTT
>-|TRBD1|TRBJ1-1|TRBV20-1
CSARDGTGQFTEAFF
TGCAGTGCTAGAGATGGGACAGGACAGTTCACTGAAGCTTTCTTT
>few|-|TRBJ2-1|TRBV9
CASSVTGLASNEQFF
TGTGCCAGCAGCGTTACAGGCCTAGCGTCCAATGAGCAGTTCTTC
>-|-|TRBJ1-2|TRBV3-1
CASSQGARDGYTF
TGTGCCAGCAGCCAAGGGGCTCGCGATGGCTACACCTTC
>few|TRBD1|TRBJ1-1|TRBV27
CASSKTGQGWTEAFF
TGTGCCAGCAGTAAGACAGGGCAAGGTTGGACTGAAGCTTTCTTT
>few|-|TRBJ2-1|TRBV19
CATTRDRFLSSYNEQFF
TGTGCCACCACCCGGGACCGCTTCTTGAGCTCCTACAATGAGCAGTTCTTC
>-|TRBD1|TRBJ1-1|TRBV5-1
CASSPQQGARTEAFF
TGCGCCAGCAGCCCACAACAGGGGGCGAGGACTGAAGCTTTCTTT
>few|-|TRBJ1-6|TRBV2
CASSEAGSYNSPLHF
TGTGCCAGCAGTGAAGCAGGCTCCTATAATTCACCCCTCCACTTT
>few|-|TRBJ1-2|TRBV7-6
CASSPGLEVGYGYTF
TGTGCCAGCAGCCCGGGTCTGGAGGTCGGCTATGGCTACACCTTC
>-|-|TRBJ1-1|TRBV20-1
CSAREDINTEAFF
TGCAGTGCTAGAGAGGACATAAACACTGAAGCTTTCTTT
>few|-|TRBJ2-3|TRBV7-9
CASSLRQTSTDTQYF
TGTGCCAGCAGCTTGAGGCAGACTAGCACAGATACGCAGTATTTT
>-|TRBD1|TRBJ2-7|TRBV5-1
CASREPGGGSEQYF
TGCGCCAGCAGGGAGCCAGGGGGTGGTAGCGAGCAGTACTTC
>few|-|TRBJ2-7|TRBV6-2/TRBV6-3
CASSYGGRVYEQYF
TGTGCCAGCAGTTACGGAGGACGGGTCTACGAGCAGTACTTC
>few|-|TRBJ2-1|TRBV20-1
CSAPRDSGWGFAQFF
TGCAGTGCCCCCAGGGACTCGGGCTGGGGGTTTGCGCAGTTCTTC
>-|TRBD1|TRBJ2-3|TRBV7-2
CASSPRPGQDTDTQYF
TGTGCCAGCAGCCCCCGCCCGGGACAGGACACAGATACGCAGTATTTT
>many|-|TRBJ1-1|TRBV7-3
CASSLSQGNTEAFF
TGTGCCAGCAGCTTAAGTCAGGGGAACACTGAAGCTTTCTTT
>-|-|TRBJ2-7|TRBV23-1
CARKVSYEQYF
TGCGCCAGGAAGGTTTCCTACGAGCAGTACTTC
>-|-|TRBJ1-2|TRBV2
CASSEGGARLSGGYTF
TGTGCCAGCAGTGAGGGGGGCGCCAGGTTGAGTGGTGGCTACACCTTC
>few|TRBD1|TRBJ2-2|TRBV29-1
CSVDRGGAGELFF
TGCAGCGTAGACAGGGGAGGCGCCGGGGAGCTGTTTTTT
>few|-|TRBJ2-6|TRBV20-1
CCAFPVWGHSGANVLTF
TGCTGTGCTTTCCCAGTTTGGGGGCACTCTGGGGCCAACGTCCTGACTTTC